This T cell receptor (beta chain) originates from a study of cytomegalovirus exposure and HLA in healthy donors. Whole-study context: Genotyping showed roughly 76% of over 350 donors falling in the Caucasian-associated ancestry cluster.

Amplification used 60 Vbeta primers and 13 Jbeta primers. Some clones are missing from TCRdb's copy, which holds only in-frame ones; the method was immunoSEQ multiplex PCR. The sample shows 99,000 or so clones, around 15% of them seen only once. The length of the CDR3 is 14 residues. V was cut by 3 bases and J by 0 bases, with 5 bases left in between. The germline CDR1 and CDR2 sequences are MNHEY and SMNVEV (reference sequence). The specimen sequenced was PBMCs. The source is a female donor in good health and CMV-seronegative. The chain recombines TRBV27 with TRBJ1-4; D gene ambiguous. The CDR3 sequence is CASSFSATNEKLFF. The DNA for the CDR3 is TGTGCCAGCAGTTTCAGCGCAACTAATGAAAAACTGTTTTTT.